This T cell receptor (beta chain) was sequenced for a study of cytomegalovirus exposure and HLA in healthy donors (TCRdb year 2017). Context from the whole study: An earlier analysis of roughly 630 of the donors reported 250 to 350 Gb of sequence data and more than 90 million unique TCR beta sequences from about 200 million T cells. Both class I and class II loci were covered by HLA typing, at four-digit resolution. The study profiled the T cell repertoires of 666 subjects by immunosequencing and related them to cytomegalovirus serostatus. Rather than drawing on any new phenotypic data, the later analysis identified candidate immune exposures from TCR beta sequences and the way those sequences occurred across donors. A later genetic analysis took genome-wide SNP genotypes for about 55% of the 666 donors and used that subset as a discovery cohort. To decide whether each TCR beta V gene segment behaved as functional or pseudogenic, an earlier analysis of fewer than 750 of the donors relied on high-throughput TCR beta sequencing. Of the approximately 400 genotyped donors, less than 85% were placed in the genetic ancestry cluster associated with self-reported Caucasian donors. A later analysis re-examined previously published TCR beta repertoires from more than 550 donors and added high-resolution HLA genotyping to investigate patterns of TCR occurrence. The study combined high-throughput TCR immunosequencing, statistical association of individual TCRs with disease status, and machine learning to predict cytomegalovirus infection status. Because of strong linkage in the cohort, roughly five DR-DQ haplotypes were treated as single units for association and clustering. The number of donors typed differed by locus, with roughly 629-640 for A, B, C, DRB1 and DQB1, more than 500 for DQA1, 600 to 610 for DPA1, and some 450 for DPB1. The study aimed to test whether cataloging public T cell receptors could reveal signatures of past pathogen exposure. Alongside the repertoire data, information on donor age, sex, ethnicity and CMV serostatus was compiled. On average, roughly 250,000 unique TCR beta nucleotide sequences were sequenced per donor among roughly 430 genotyped donors of the cohort, with 15% to 20% of those sequences being non-productive. Besides the first cohort of roughly 640 subjects, a separate validation cohort made up of 120 different subjects was used. An early release that covered about 640 HLA-typed donors contained around 300 gigabases of sequencing data and some 87 million unique TCR sequences. All discovery cohort repertoires had been generated using a single sequencing platform.

Its CDR3 holds 16 amino acids, cysteine through phenylalanine. Of the read, only the CDR3 DNA is kept; its 48 bases are in frame from base 1. For CDR1 and CDR2, the germline V gene (reference sequence) lists LNHDA and SQIVND. Trimming accounts for 6 bases at V and 0 bases at J, while the number of junction bases matched to no gene is 5. In total, approximately 610 healthy bone marrow donors made up the cohort. Cohort members were all nominally healthy when sampled, although unrecorded immune exposures were likely present. The donor was CMV seropositive and was included in the group of around 300 seropositive cohort members. Every donor gave a peripheral blood sample, and the peripheral blood mononuclear cells from that sample were used for TCR beta sequencing. The Qiagen DNeasy Blood Extraction Kit was used to extract genomic DNA from the blood cell samples. Details on this clone: Its target antigen remains unknown. No base qualities exist here, and no much larger clone lies one base off it.

Libraries were constructed by the immunoSEQ multiplex PCR assay. For the multiplex PCR, a mixture combining 60 forward primers for TCR Vbeta segments and 13 reverse primers for TCR Jbeta segments was used. A multiplex PCR assay on genomic DNA amplified the CDR3 region of rearranged TCR beta genes. The amplified TCR beta libraries were sequenced on the Illumina HiSeq System as 87-base-pair reads. On the study's bioinformatics: A later analysis tallied about 77 million unique TCR beta chains across the 550 to 850 repertoires, and approximately 9.9 million of those chains were shared by two or more donors. Raw reads were error-corrected and collapsed into unique sequences with a nearest-neighbor algorithm that merged closely related sequences to remove PCR and sequencing errors. To assign V, D and J gene segments, CDR3 sequences were aligned to IMGT reference sequences. Each retained sequence needed at least a six-nucleotide match to both a V gene segment and a J gene segment. A rearrangement was called productive if the CDR3 had no stop codons and remained in frame with V and J, and every other rearrangement was called non-productive. Following IMGT convention, CDR3 was defined as the stretch from the second conserved V-encoded cysteine up to the conserved J-encoded phenylalanine. The earlier analysis of a few hundred of the donors excluded any sequence lacking an unambiguous match to a single V gene segment. In an earlier analysis of 587 of the donors, a V segment was called functional when productive rearrangements were above 56.7%, and segregating when the standard deviation between donors exceeded 5%. To diagnose cytomegalovirus status from the catalog of TCR beta chain sequences, a statistical classification framework was built. In a later analysis, V and J genes were assigned by comparing TCR nucleotide sequences against IMGT/GENE-DB human TR gene sequences. A later analysis assigned CDR3 sequences and most-parsimonious VDJ recombination scenarios with the TCRdist pipeline. A later analysis defined each TCR beta chain by its CDR3 amino acid sequence plus V-gene family, and excluded reads lacking a unique V-gene family. To address suspected cross-contamination and a sequencing artifact, a later analysis removed roughly 580 highly shared, low-generation-probability nucleotide sequences. A later analysis calculated a clonal expansion index for each public chain from normalized within-repertoire ranks of inferred template counts. In a later analysis, generation probabilities were computed with a VDJ recombination model fitted to out-of-frame rearrangements, and the resulting probabilities were checked against IGoR. Hypergeometric tests were used in a later analysis to score TCR-TCR, TCR-HLA and TCR-CMV co-occurrence, with a repertoire-size bias correction applied to the TCR pairs. A later analysis estimated false discovery rates by permuting HLA or CMV assignments 20 times. In a later analysis, co-occurring TCRs were grouped with DBSCAN, and TCRdist sequence similarity was added when clustering was performed within HLA-allele-positive subsets. Repertoires with fewer than 30,000 or more than 120,000 public chains were left out of co-occurrence clustering, as were five repertoires with anomalous nucleotide sharing. TCRdb stores this immuneACCESS table with in-frame sequences only. Part of the clones is absent; in the studies checked, under half of the shortfall reflects unresolved V genes, and no reason is known for the rest. V and J calls and clone size follow that table, whereas D and trimming were derived from the DNA. This sample comprises fewer than 200,000 clones, roughly three quarters of them detected only once. About a tenth of the sample is held by the ten biggest clonotypes.

What the work shows at the level of the full study, not this receptor alone: In a later genetic analysis, a missense DCLRE1C variant was associated with V-gene and J-gene trimming of TCR beta chains, and the association was replicated in an independent cohort. The only immune exposure information available for the cohort was CMV serostatus. Across donors, most TCR sequences were observed very rarely, whereas some public TCRs were present in many individuals. Linkage disequilibrium might explain the correlated functional status among segregating V segments, but an unknown experimental factor could not be excluded. A further reported finding was that TCR beta sequences accurately predicted the HLA-A and HLA-B alleles for most subjects in the first cohort. Only TCR beta chains were sequenced in this cohort, and the absence of alpha or paired-chain data limited detectable features. Because counts were too low, around 18 rarely observed V segments, including chromosome 9 orphons, were left out of the earlier analysis of approximately 580 of the donors. Three of the identified cytomegalovirus-associated TCR beta chains were confirmed in vitro to be specific for cytomegalovirus antigens. Broadly in line with IMGT annotations, most TCR beta V segments showed up in productive rearrangements about 87% or about 30% of the time in an earlier analysis of around 600 of the donors. Sequencing depth was assumed to be roughly uniform across donors in the presence/absence analyses, though that assumption may not hold. The classifier was reported to diagnose cytomegalovirus status with high specificity and sensitivity in both the original and validation cohorts. Most CMV-associated TCR beta chains appeared to be HLA-restricted in a later analysis, and the HLA associations seemed to be driven largely by CMV exposure. In a later genetic analysis, fewer N-insertions in productive TCRs were reported among donors in an Asian-associated ancestry cluster than the roughly 710-donor mean. Because some donors lacked HLA typing at each locus, the association tests relied only on the typed subset. The authors suggested that the approach could potentially be generalized to other disease states and immunological phenotypes. Some IMGT-functional V segments, including TRBV6-2 and TRBV6-3, could not be told apart with the 87-base-pair reads, so those segments were excluded. A later analysis found that TCR association rates varied across HLA loci, with DRB1 alleles showing the most associated TCRs and HLA-C alleles the fewest. Specific HLA alleles were associated with 15,000 to 20,000 TCR beta sequences at a false discovery rate of 0.05 in a later analysis. In a later analysis, HLA-associated TCR beta chains showed more clonal expansion and lower generation probabilities than non-associated chains that were equally common. A group of highly shared sequence variants was considered likely to be a technical artifact of the sequencing pipeline. In the study, about 150 TCR beta chains were listed as associated with cytomegalovirus. When HLA alleles, especially DR and DQ, strongly co-occurred, attributing TCR associations to individual alleles was difficult. Several of the top co-occurrence clusters appeared to be linked to parvovirus B19, influenza, CMV and Epstein-Barr virus, according to a later analysis.

This clonotype was obtained from a man aged 18-30 years in good health and CMV-seropositive. Sample: PBMCs. The sequence joins TRBV19 to TRBJ2-6, and TRBD2 aligns with 7 junction nucleotides. The bases read TGTGCCAGTAGAAAAGCGGGACTCTCTGGGGCCAACGTCCTGACTTTC. It translates to CASRKAGLSGANVLTF. Reference TRBV19 and TRBJ2-6 genes cover what lies past the CDR3, so the full variable domain is DGGITQSPKYLFRKEGQNVTLSCEQNLNHDAMYWYRQDPGQGLRLIYYSQIVNDFQKGDIAEGYSVSREKKESFPLTVTSAQKNPTAFYLCASRKAGLSGANVLTFGAGSRLTVL.